A selection of T cell receptor beta chains follows, all from one sample in a study of CD8 T cells in ankylosing spondylitis. TCRdb passed the 5' RACE reads through MiXCR, listing each CDR3 protein once. The data show under 550,000 distinct CDR3 sequences, 25% to 30% seen once. The sequenced material came from blood, either unsorted or a sorted T cell fraction (not recorded which). The receptors come from a male donor with ankylosing spondylitis. CDR3s include the opening cysteine and the closing phenylalanine or tryptophan. Each record gives: CDR3 DNA, CDR3 protein, D gene, V gene, J gene, clone size. D genes are given only for firm matches. The size of a clone is reported for some rows only, either as once, few or many, or as a class for expanded clones.

TGTGCCAGCAGCTTGACTAGCGGGAGTCTAACCAACGAGCAGTACTTC	CASSLTSGSLTNEQYF	TRBD2	TRBV12-3/TRBV12-4	TRBJ2-7	many
TGTGCCAGCAGCTCTCTAGCGGGAGGACCCTACGAGCAGTACTTC	CASSSLAGGPYEQYF	TRBD2	TRBV12-3/TRBV12-4	TRBJ2-7	many
TGTGCCAGCAGCCGGGGGGGGAGCCTTTCCTACGAGCAGTACTTC	CASSRGGSLSYEQYF	TRBD2	TRBV11-2	TRBJ2-7	-
TGTGCCAGCAGCCCTAGGGCTAGCGGGTCCCATCACAATGAGCAGTTCTTC	CASSPRASGSHHNEQFF	TRBD2	TRBV4-2	TRBJ2-1	-
TGTGCCAGCAGGCTTCACCGGGCAGATACGCAGTATTTT	CASRLHRADTQYF	-	TRBV11-2	TRBJ2-3	-
TGTGCCAGCAGCCGCCCGGGACAACAAGAGACCCAGTACTTC	CASSRPGQQETQYF	-	TRBV3-1	TRBJ2-5	-
TGTGCCAGCAGTTTTCGTCAGTCGGGTGAAAAACTGTTTTTT	CASSFRQSGEKLFF	-	TRBV7-9	TRBJ1-4	few
TGTGCCAGCAGTTTACAGGGCTATGGCTACACCTTC	CASSLQGYGYTF	-	TRBV12-3/TRBV12-4	TRBJ1-2	many
TGCGCCAGCGGCAAAAGCAGGCCTACCTTGGGGAATGAGCAGTTCTTC	CASGKSRPTLGNEQFF	-	TRBV5-1	TRBJ2-1	-
TGTGCCAGCAGCCCACGGCAGGGTCAGCCCCAGCATTTT	CASSPRQGQPQHF	-	TRBV7-8	TRBJ1-5	-
TGTGCCACCGCCGGGACTACTAACACCGGGGAGCTGTTTTTT	CATAGTTNTGELFF	TRBD2	TRBV18	TRBJ2-2	-
TGTGCCAGCAGCCAATCGGAGTTCACCGGGGAGCTGTTTTTT	CASSQSEFTGELFF	-	TRBV14	TRBJ2-2	-
TGTGCCAGCTCACCACCGACGGCCAACTACGAGCAGTACTTC	CASSPPTANYEQYF	-	TRBV18	TRBJ2-7	once
TGCGCCAGCAGCCTCGACAGCCCCAATCAGCCCCAGCATTTT	CASSLDSPNQPQHF	-	TRBV5-1	TRBJ1-5	many
TGTGCCAGCAGCCAACGAACTAGCGGGTCCCCTTGGTATGAGCAGTTCTTC	CASSQRTSGSPWYEQFF	TRBD2	TRBV3-1	TRBJ2-1	few
TGCAGTGCCGATCCGGGGCTAGCCCTTCTCTCCTACAATGAGCAGTTCTTC	CSADPGLALLSYNEQFF	-	TRBV20-1	TRBJ2-1	few
TGTGCCAGCAGCCCTCGACTCCCAGAGACCCAGTACTTC	CASSPRLPETQYF	-	TRBV9	TRBJ2-5	-
TGTGCCAGCAGCTTGGGACAGGGGGATCCCACTGAAGCTTTCTTT	CASSLGQGDPTEAFF	TRBD1	TRBV5-6	TRBJ1-1	-
TGTGCCAGCAGCCCTCAATCTGGGGCCAACGTCCTGACTTTC	CASSPQSGANVLTF	-	TRBV11-3	TRBJ2-6	few
TGCGCCAGCAGCCACCTTGCGGGGGGGGTCGGCACCGGGGAGCTGTTTTTT	CASSHLAGGVGTGELFF	TRBD2	TRBV4-1	TRBJ2-2	few
TGTGCCAGCAGTTTAGGACTAGCGGGACAAGAGACCCAGTACTTC	CASSLGLAGQETQYF	TRBD2	TRBV12-3/TRBV12-4	TRBJ2-5	many
TGTGCCAGCAGAGATCGGACTAGCGGGAGTTACAAAAACATTCAGTACTTC	CASRDRTSGSYKNIQYF	TRBD2	TRBV2	TRBJ2-4	-
TGTGCCAGCACCCAAAGCCCCGGGCCGGGCTACACCTTC	CASTQSPGPGYTF	-	TRBV12-3/TRBV12-4	TRBJ1-2	few